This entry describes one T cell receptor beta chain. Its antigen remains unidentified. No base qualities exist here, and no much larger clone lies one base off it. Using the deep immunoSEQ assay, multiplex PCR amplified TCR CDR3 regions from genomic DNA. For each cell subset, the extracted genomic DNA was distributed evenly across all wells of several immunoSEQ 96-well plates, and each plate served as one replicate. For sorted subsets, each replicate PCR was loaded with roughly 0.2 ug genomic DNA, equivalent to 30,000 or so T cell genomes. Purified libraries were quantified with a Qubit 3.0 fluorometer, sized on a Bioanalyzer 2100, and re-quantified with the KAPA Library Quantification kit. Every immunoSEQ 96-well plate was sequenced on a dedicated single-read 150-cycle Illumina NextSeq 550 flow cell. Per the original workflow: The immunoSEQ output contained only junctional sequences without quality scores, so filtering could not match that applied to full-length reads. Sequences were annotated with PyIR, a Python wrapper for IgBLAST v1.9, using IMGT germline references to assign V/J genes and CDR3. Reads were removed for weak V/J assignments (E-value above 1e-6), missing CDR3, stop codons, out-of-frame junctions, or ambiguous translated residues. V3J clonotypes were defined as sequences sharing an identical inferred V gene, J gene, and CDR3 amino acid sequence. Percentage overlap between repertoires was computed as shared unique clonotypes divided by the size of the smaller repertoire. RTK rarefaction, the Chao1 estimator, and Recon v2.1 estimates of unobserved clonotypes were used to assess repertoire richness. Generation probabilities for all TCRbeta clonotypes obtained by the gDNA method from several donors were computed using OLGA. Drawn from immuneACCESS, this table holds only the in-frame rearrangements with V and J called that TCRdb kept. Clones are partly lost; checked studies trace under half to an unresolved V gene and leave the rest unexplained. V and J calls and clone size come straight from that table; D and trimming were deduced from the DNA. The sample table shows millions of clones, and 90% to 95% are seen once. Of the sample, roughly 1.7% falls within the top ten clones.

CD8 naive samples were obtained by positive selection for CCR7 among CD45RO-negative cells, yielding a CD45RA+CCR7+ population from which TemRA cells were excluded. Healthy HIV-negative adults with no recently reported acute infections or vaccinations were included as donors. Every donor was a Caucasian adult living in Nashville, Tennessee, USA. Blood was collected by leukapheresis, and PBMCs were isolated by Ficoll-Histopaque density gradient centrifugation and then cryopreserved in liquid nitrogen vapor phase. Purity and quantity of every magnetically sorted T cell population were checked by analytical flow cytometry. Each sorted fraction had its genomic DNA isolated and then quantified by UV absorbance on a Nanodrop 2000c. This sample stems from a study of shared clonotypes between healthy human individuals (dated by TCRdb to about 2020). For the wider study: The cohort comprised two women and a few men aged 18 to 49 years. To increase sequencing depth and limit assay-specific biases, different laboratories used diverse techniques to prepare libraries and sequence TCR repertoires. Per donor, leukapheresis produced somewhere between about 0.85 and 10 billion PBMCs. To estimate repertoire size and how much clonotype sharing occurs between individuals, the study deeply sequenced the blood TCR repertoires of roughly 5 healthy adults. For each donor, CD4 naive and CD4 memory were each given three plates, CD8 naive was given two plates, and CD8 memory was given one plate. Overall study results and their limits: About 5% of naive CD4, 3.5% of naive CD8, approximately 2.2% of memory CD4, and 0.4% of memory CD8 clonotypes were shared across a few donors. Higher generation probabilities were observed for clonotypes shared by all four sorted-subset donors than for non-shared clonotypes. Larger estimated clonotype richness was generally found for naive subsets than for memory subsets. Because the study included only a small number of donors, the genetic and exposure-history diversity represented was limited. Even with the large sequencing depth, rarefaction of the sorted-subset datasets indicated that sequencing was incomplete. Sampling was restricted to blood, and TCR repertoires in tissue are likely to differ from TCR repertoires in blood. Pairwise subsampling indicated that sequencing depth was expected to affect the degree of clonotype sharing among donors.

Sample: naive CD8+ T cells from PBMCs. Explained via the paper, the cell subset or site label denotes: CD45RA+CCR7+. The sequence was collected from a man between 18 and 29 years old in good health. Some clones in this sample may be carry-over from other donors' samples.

The bases read TGTGCCAGCAGCCAAGAAAGACACTACGAGCAGTACTTC. Its protein is CASSQERHYEQYF. Rearrangement joined TRBV14 to TRBJ2-7; no D segment can be confidently identified. CDR3 length: 13 amino acids, cysteine to phenylalanine. Only CDR3 DNA remains: 39 bases, in frame from the first base. The germline V gene provides CDR1 SGHDN and CDR2 FVKESK. V gives up 0 bases and J gives up 3 bases, and the segment between their germline ends measures 6 bases.